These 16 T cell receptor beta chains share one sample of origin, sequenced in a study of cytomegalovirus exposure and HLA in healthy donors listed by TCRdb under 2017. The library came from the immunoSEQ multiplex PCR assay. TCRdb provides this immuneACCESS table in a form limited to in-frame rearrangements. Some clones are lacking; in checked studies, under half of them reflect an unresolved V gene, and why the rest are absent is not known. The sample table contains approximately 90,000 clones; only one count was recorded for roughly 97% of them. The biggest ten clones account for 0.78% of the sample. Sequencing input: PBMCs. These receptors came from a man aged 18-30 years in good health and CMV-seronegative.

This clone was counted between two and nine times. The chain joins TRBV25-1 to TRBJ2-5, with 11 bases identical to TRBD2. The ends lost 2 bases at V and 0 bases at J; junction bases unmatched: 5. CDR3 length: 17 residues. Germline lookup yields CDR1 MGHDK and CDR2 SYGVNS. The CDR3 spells CASSEGKLAGDQETQYF. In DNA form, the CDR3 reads TGTGCCAGCAGTGAAGGAAAACTAGCGGGGGACCAAGAGACCCAGTACTTC.

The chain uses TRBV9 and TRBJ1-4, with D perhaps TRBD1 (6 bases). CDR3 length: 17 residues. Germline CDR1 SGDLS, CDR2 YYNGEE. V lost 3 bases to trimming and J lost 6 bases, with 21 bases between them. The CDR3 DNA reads TGTGCCAGCAGCGCAGGGGACGAAGCGGGGTTAGATGAAAAACTGTTTTTT. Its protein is CASSAGDEAGLDEKLFF.

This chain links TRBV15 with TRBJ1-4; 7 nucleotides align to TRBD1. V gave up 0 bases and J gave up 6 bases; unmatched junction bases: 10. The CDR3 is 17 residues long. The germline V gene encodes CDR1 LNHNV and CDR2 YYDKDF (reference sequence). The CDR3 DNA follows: TGTGCCACCAGCAGAGATCTAGCAGGGGGTAGTTATGAAAAACTGTTTTTT. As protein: CATSRDLAGGSYEKLFF. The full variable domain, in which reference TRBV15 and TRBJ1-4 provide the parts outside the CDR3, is DAMVIQNPRYQVTQFGKPVTLSCSQTLNHNVMYWYQQKSSQAPKLLFHYYDKDFNNEADTPDNFQSRRPNTSFCFLDIRSPGLGDTAMYLCATSRDLAGGSYEKLFFGSGTQLSVL.

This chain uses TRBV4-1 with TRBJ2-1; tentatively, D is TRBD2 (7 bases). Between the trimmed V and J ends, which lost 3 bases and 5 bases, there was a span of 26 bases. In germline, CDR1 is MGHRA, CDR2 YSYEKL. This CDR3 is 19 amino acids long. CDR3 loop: CASSQRGSSGMGENNEQFF. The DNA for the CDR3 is TGCGCCAGCAGCCAGAGGGGGTCAAGCGGGATGGGGGAGAACAATGAGCAGTTCTTC.

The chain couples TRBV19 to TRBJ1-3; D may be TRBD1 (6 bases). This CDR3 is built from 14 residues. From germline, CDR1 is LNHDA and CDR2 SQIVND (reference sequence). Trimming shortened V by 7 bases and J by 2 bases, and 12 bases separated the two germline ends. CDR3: CASTEDRPGNTIYF. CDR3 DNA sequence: TGTGCCAGTACCGAAGACAGGCCTGGAAACACCATATATTTT.

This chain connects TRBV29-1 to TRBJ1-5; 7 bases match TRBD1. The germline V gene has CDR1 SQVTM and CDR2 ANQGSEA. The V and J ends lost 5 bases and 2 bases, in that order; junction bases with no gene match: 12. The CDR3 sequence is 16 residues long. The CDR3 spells CSVPHSWTGGNQPQHF. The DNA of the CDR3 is TGCAGCGTTCCGCACTCATGGACAGGAGGCAATCAGCCCCAGCATTTT.

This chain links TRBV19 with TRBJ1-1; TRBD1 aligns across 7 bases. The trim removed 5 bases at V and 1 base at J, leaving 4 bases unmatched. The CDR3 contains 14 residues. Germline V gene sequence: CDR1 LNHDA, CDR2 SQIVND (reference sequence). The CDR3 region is CASSPGTENTEAFF. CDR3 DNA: TGTGCCAGTAGTCCCGGGACAGAGAACACTGAAGCTTTCTTT.

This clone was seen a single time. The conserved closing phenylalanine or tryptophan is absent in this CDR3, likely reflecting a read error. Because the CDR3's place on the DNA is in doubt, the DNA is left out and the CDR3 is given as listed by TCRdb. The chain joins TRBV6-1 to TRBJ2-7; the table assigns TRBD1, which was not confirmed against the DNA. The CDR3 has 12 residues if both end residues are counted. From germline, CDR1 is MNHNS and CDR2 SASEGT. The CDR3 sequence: CASSGDSPNTGL.

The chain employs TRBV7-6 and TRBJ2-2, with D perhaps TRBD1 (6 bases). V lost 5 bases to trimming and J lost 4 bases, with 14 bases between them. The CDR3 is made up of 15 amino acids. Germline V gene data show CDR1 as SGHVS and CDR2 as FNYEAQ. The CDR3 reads CASSPSPTGTGELFF. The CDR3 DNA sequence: TGTGCCAGCAGCCCAAGTCCGACAGGCACCGGGGAGCTGTTTTTT.

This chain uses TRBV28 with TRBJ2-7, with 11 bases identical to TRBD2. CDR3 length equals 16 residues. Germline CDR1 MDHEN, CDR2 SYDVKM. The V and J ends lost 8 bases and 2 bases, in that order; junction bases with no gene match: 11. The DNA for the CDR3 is TGTGCCAGCGGGGAGACTAGCGGGAAGTTTCCCTACGAGCAGTACTTC. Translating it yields CASGETSGKFPYEQYF.

The DNA of the CDR3 is TGTGCCATCAGGGTAGCCGGGACAGACATCGAAGCTTTCTTT. Translating gives CAIRVAGTDIEAFF. This sequence joins TRBV10-3 and TRBJ1-1; 7 nucleotides line up with TRBD1. With V trimmed by 6 bases and J by 8 bases, 12 bases remained unmatched. This CDR3 is 14 amino acids long. Germline V lookup: CDR1 ENHRY, CDR2 SYGVKD.

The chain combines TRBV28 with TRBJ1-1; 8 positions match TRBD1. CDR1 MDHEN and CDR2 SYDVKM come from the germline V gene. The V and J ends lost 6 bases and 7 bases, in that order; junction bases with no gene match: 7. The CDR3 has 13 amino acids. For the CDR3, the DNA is TGTGCCAGCAGGCGACAGGGGTTAATTGAAGCTTTCTTT. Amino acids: CASRRQGLIEAFF.

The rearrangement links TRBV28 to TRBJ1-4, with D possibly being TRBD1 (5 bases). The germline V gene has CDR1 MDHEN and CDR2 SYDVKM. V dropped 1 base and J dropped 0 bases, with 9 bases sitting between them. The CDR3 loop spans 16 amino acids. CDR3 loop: CASSLFGGTTNEKLFF. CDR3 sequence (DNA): TGTGCCAGCAGTTTATTTGGGGGGACAACTAATGAAAAACTGTTTTTT.

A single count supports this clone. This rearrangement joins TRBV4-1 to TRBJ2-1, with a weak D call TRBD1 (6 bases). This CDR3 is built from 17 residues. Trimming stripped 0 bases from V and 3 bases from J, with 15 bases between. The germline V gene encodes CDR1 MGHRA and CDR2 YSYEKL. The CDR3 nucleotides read TGCGCCAGCAGCCAAGAAGGGGGTCAGATAGGCTACAATGAGCAGTTCTTC. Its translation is CASSQEGGQIGYNEQFF.

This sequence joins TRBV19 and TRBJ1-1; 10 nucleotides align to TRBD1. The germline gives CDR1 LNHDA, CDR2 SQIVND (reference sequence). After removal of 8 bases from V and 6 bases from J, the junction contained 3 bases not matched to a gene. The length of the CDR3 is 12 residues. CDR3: CASRQGASEAFF. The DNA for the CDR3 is TGTGCCAGTCGACAGGGGGCTTCTGAAGCTTTCTTT.

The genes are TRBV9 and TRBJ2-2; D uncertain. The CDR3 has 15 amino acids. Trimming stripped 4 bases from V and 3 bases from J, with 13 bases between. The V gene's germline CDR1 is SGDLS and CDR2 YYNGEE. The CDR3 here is CASSRYSRDTGELFF. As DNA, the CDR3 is TGTGCCAGCAGCAGGTACTCTAGAGACACCGGGGAGCTGTTTTTT. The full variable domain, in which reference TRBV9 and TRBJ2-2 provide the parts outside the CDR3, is DSGVTQTPKHLITATGQRVTLRCSPRSGDLSVYWYQQSLDQGLQFLIQYYNGEERAKGNILERFSAQQFPDLHSELNLSSLELGDSALYFCASSRYSRDTGELFFGEGSRLTVL.